The 7 T cell receptor beta chains presented below share a single source sample, sequenced in a study of blood T cell repertoires in COVID-19. The assay was immunoSEQ multiplex PCR, and TCRdb's table has in-frame clones only and misses some. The sample contains around 150,000 clones, roughly 88% of which appear only once. The specimen sequenced was PBMCs or T cells enriched from blood (not recorded which). The origin of the receptors is a woman aged 45-65 years who had recovered from COVID-19.

This chain links TRBV9 with TRBJ2-1; TRBD2 might be the D (7 bases). Per the germline V gene, CDR1 is SGDLS and CDR2 is YYNGEE. V gave up 3 bases and J gave up 7 bases, with 17 bases separating them. The CDR3 spans 15 residues. The CDR3 coding sequence is TGTGCCAGCAGCGGGTTGCCGGGGGGCTCGAATGAGCAGTTCTTC. Its protein is CASSGLPGGSNEQFF.

As concerns this clone: The sample has other DNA sequences that encode this CDR3 too. The V gene is TRBV7-2, the J gene TRBJ1-5, with D unclear. Germline values: CDR1 SGHTA, CDR2 FQGNSA. The CDR3 is 12 residues long. V was pared by 3 bases and J by 4 bases, with 4 bases between. The CDR3 nucleotides read TGTGCCAGCAGCTTTCCGAATCAGCCCCAGCATTTT. As protein: CASSFPNQPQHF.

The chain uses TRBV4-1 and TRBJ2-5; TRBD2 aligns across 15 bases. CDR1 is MGHRA and CDR2 is YSYEKL in the germline V gene. The J segment lost 5 bases and the V segment lost 1 base, leaving 5 bases of the junction unmatched. The CDR3 is 17 amino acids. This CDR3 reads CASSQGTSGGATETQYF. The CDR3 region has the DNA TGCGCCAGCAGCCAAGGGACTAGCGGGGGGGCGACGGAGACCCAGTACTTC.

This clone showed up just once. The J gene is TRBJ2-3, the V gene TRBV2, with a tentative D call TRBD2 (7 bases). The length of the CDR3 is 13 residues. Germline V gives CDR1 SNHLY, CDR2 FYNNEI. V was clipped by 7 bases and J by 4 bases, with 12 bases between them. CDR3 protein: CASKGGPPDTQYF. CDR3 sequence (DNA): TGTGCCAGCAAGGGGGGGCCCCCAGATACGCAGTATTTT.

The chain combines TRBV11-2 with TRBJ2-7; 9 bases are a match to TRBD1. The ends lost 5 bases at V and 6 bases at J; junction bases unmatched: 14. The CDR3 sequence is 16 residues long. CDR1 and CDR2 (germline): SGHAT, FQNNGV. The DNA for the CDR3 is TGTGCCAGCAGCCGGTTTTCCCGGGACAGGGTCGGCGAGCAGTACTTC. Residues: CASSRFSRDRVGEQYF.

J is TRBJ2-7 and V is TRBV18; tentative D call: TRBD2 (6 bases). V was trimmed by 2 bases and J by 1 base, leaving 12 bases between them. The length of the CDR3 is 15 residues. Germline CDR1 is KGHSH and CDR2 is LQKENI. The DNA of the CDR3 is TGTGCCAGCTCACCAAGGGGACTTCCATCCTACGAGCAGTACTTC. It codes for CASSPRGLPSYEQYF.

This sequence joins TRBV7-3 and TRBJ2-5, with TRBD2 matching over 11 bases. In germline, CDR1 is SGHTA, CDR2 FQGTGA. This CDR3 spans 14 amino acids. V trimming: 5 bases; J trimming: 5 bases; junction bases outside the gene matches: 4. The CDR3 loop reads CASSTSGGGETQYF. The CDR3 nucleotides read TGTGCCAGCAGCACTAGCGGGGGAGGGGAGACCCAGTACTTC. Based on the CDR3 plus reference TRBV7-3 and TRBJ2-5, the full variable domain is GAGVSQTPSNKVTEKGKYVELRCDPISGHTALYWYRQSLGQGPEFLIYFQGTGAADDSGLPNDRFFAVRPEGSVSTLKIQRTERGDSAVYLCASSTSGGGETQYFGPGTRLLVL.